The 24 T cell receptor beta chains given below trace back to one sample, sequenced in a study of T cells in localized non-small cell lung cancer. Clones were read by immunoSEQ multiplex PCR, and TCRdb kept only the in-frame ones, dropping some. Of about 34,000 clones listed, about nine tenths are singletons. Sequencing was performed on peripheral blood, taken before any cancer treatment. Receptor source: a woman aged 35 to 75 with stage I lung adenocarcinoma.

The CDR3 DNA reads TGTGCCAGCAGTCGGGCCGAGACAGCGGACTATGGCTACACCTTC. It is translated as CASSRAETADYGYTF. The gene calls are TRBV27 and TRBJ1-2, with D perhaps TRBD1 (5 bases). The V end lost 5 bases, the J end lost 3 bases, and 16 bases lay between the germline ends. Germline V CDR1 and CDR2: MNHEY, SMNVEV (reference sequence). This CDR3 is built from 15 residues.

Note on this clone: The germline gene is not matched at one end of the junction; a read error may be the cause. This chain uses TRBV2 with TRBJ2-3; D may be TRBD1 (6 bases). This CDR3 has 17 residues. Germline CDR1 reads SNHLY; CDR2 reads FYNNEI. DNA of the CDR3: TGTGCCAGCAGGGAAGGACAGTTTAGAAAATACACAGATACGCAGTATTTT. It codes for CASREGQFRKYTDTQYF.

V gene TRBV7-6 combines with J gene TRBJ2-7, with 7 nucleotides matching TRBD1. J was trimmed by 4 bases and V by 1 base; bases with no gene match: 7. This CDR3 comprises 15 residues. Germline CDR1 and CDR2: SGHVS and FNYEAQ. CDR3 loop: CASSLGQGVRYEQYF. In nucleotides, the CDR3 is TGTGCCAGCAGCTTAGGTCAGGGGGTTCGATACGAGCAGTACTTC.

The chain has TRBV4-3 and TRBJ1-6; 8 bases are shared with TRBD1. Germline values: CDR1 LGHNA, CDR2 YSLEER. The length of the CDR3 is 14 residues. Trimming at V came to 6 bases and at J to 9 bases, leaving 7 bases not matched to a gene. In DNA form, the CDR3 reads TGCGCCAGCAGAGGAGGACAGGGCAGTTCACCCCTCCACTTT. Translating gives CASRGGQGSSPLHF.

The V gene is TRBV25-1, the J gene TRBJ1-2; D is perhaps TRBD1 (6 bases). The CDR3 has 14 residues. The V and J ends lost 0 bases and 8 bases respectively, with 13 bases between them. Germline CDR1 is MGHDK and CDR2 is SYGVNS. The CDR3 sequence is CASSEYRGVAGYTF. CDR3 nucleotides: TGTGCCAGCAGTGAATATAGGGGGGTCGCAGGCTACACCTTC.

In this sample, this clone turned up once. This chain links TRBV6-4 with TRBJ2-2, with D hard to call. Germline V gene sequence: CDR1 MRHNA, CDR2 SNTAGT. Deletions cut 6 bases from V and 3 bases from J, with 14 bases between. The CDR3 sequence is 15 residues long. The CDR3 coding sequence is TGTGCCAGCAGCTCAAGGCACAGCTACACCGGGGAGCTGTTTTTT. Protein product: CASSSRHSYTGELFF.

V and J are TRBV19 and TRBJ2-7; either TRBD1 or TRBD2 may supply D (5 bases each). The CDR3 is 13 amino acids. The germline V gene has CDR1 LNHDA and CDR2 SQIVND (reference sequence). V was clipped by 6 bases and J by 3 bases, with 12 bases between them. As DNA, the CDR3 is TGTGCCAGTAGACCGGGACCGAACTACGAGCAGTACTTC. Residues: CASRPGPNYEQYF.

V usage is TRBV9 and J usage is TRBJ2-3; unclear D gene. V lost 0 bases, J lost 3 bases, and 2 bases lay in between. CDR3 size: 12 residues. From germline, CDR1 is SGDLS and CDR2 YYNGEE. CDR3 DNA sequence: TGTGCCAGCAGCGTAGTTACAGATACGCAGTATTTT. This gives the protein CASSVVTDTQYF. The variable domain in full, with the rest retrieved from reference TRBV9 and TRBJ2-3, is DSGVTQTPKHLITATGQRVTLRCSPRSGDLSVYWYQQSLDQGLQFLIQYYNGEERAKGNILERFSAQQFPDLHSELNLSSLELGDSALYFCASSVVTDTQYFGPGTRLTVL.

The chain carries TRBV19 and TRBJ1-1, with TRBD1 matching over 8 bases. The CDR3 is 13 amino acids. Germline V lookup: CDR1 LNHDA, CDR2 SQIVND (reference sequence). The V and J ends lost 7 bases and 5 bases, in that order; junction bases with no gene match: 6. The DNA of the CDR3 is TGTGCCAGTATACAGGGGGTATGGACTGAAGCTTTCTTT. This sequence encodes CASIQGVWTEAFF.

The rearrangement uses TRBV28 and TRBJ2-7, with 8 nucleotides matching TRBD1. CDR1 and CDR2 from the germline V gene are MDHEN and SYDVKM. The CDR3 covers 13 residues. V gave up 8 bases and J gave up 4 bases; unmatched junction bases: 7. The CDR3 coding sequence is TGTGCCAGCGGAGGGACAGGCTTTTACGAGCAGTACTTC. Protein: CASGGTGFYEQYF.

This clone was recorded once. The CDR3 here is CASSLWGDRGGPWQYF. The CDR3 coding sequence is TGTGCCAGCAGTTTATGGGGGGACAGGGGAGGACCTTGGCAGTACTTC. V usage is TRBV28 and J usage is TRBJ2-7, with 10 positions matching TRBD1. With V trimmed by 0 bases and J by 9 bases, 11 bases remained unmatched. CDR3 length: 16 residues. Germline V CDR1 and CDR2: MDHEN, SYDVKM.

The CDR3 protein is CASSVQGQDTQYF. Written as DNA, the CDR3 is TGTGCCAGCAGCGTTCAGGGGCAAGATACGCAGTATTTT. The V call is TRBV9, the J call TRBJ2-3; the D gene is possibly TRBD1 (6 bases). Trimming shortened V by 2 bases and J by 5 bases, and 9 bases separated the two germline ends. The CDR3 is 13 amino acids. Germline V gene data show CDR1 as SGDLS and CDR2 as YYNGEE.

This chain uses TRBV30 with TRBJ2-7; no definite D call. The germline gives CDR1 GTSNPN, CDR2 SVGIG (reference sequence). This CDR3 is built from 11 residues. V shed 1 base and J shed 3 bases, with 4 bases lying between them. The CDR3 here is CAWSAGYEQYF. The DNA for the CDR3 is TGTGCCTGGAGTGCGGGCTACGAGCAGTACTTC.

The chain links TRBV4-1 to TRBJ1-2, with D maybe TRBD1 (6 bases). Trimming took off 2 bases at V and 4 bases at J, with 11 bases between the two ends. The CDR3 sequence is 14 residues long. Germline V gives CDR1 MGHRA, CDR2 YSYEKL. CDR3 residues: CASSQTGLGYGYTF. The CDR3 nucleotides are TGCGCCAGCAGCCAAACAGGGTTGGGCTATGGCTACACCTTC.

The chain carries TRBV11-2 and TRBJ2-7; possible D gene TRBD1, 6 bases. The ends were cut back, 5 bases at V and 6 bases at J, with 11 bases in the middle. This CDR3 has 12 amino acids. Germline V CDR1 and CDR2: SGHAT, FQNNGV. The CDR3 DNA sequence: TGTGCCAGCAGCCACAGGGTAAGCGAGCAGTACTTC. This gives the protein CASSHRVSEQYF.

The chain is built from TRBV9 and TRBJ2-3; TRBD2 agrees at 8 bases. Germline V gene data show CDR1 as SGDLS and CDR2 as YYNGEE. This CDR3 has 14 residues. The V and J ends lost 3 bases and 2 bases, in that order; junction bases with no gene match: 2. The CDR3 DNA sequence: TGTGCCAGCAGCGGAGCGGGGGACACAGATACGCAGTATTTT. Its translation: CASSGAGDTDTQYF.

CDR3 in DNA: TGTGCCAGCAGCTCGGATTTGGGGGTACGAGACAAGTTCTTC. Encoded protein: CASSSDLGVRDKFF. This chain joins TRBV7-9 and TRBJ2-1; possibly TRBD1 or TRBD2 for D (5 bases each). Germline V lookup: CDR1 SEHNR, CDR2 FQNEAQ (reference sequence). This CDR3 region has 14 residues. Deletions cut 4 bases from V and 14 bases from J, with 21 bases between. The complete variable domain, with remaining parts taken from reference TRBV7-9 and TRBJ2-1, reads DTGVSQNPRHKITKRGQNVTFRCDPISEHNRLYWYRQTLGQGPEFLTYFQNEAQLEKSRLLSDRFSAERPKGSFSTLEIQRTEQGDSAMYLCASSSDLGVRDKFFGPGTRLTVL.

This chain connects TRBV18 to TRBJ1-5; the D gene is possibly TRBD1 (5 bases). With 6 bases removed from V and 3 bases from J, the gap between germline ends came to 12 bases. The CDR3 has 14 residues. CDR1 and CDR2 from the germline V gene are KGHSH and LQKENI. This chain's CDR3 is CASSRGHVNQPQHF. The CDR3 DNA sequence: TGTGCCAGCTCTCGTGGACACGTCAATCAGCCCCAGCATTTT.

The V and J genes are TRBV5-1 and TRBJ2-5, with 10 bases identical to TRBD1. CDR3 length: 14 residues. With V trimmed by 4 bases and J by 4 bases, 4 bases remained unmatched. Germline lookup yields CDR1 SGHRS and CDR2 YFSETQ. CDR3 DNA sequence: TGCGCCAGCAGCACAGGACAGGGGGGAGAGACCCAGTACTTC. The encoded protein is CASSTGQGGETQYF.

This chain links TRBV7-6 with TRBJ2-3; weak D call: TRBD1 (6 bases). CDR3 length equals 14 residues. Trimming took 3 bases from V and 6 from J, leaving 13 bases between them. CDR1 is SGHVS and CDR2 is FNYEAQ in the germline V gene. CDR3 DNA: TGTGCCAGCAGCTTCCCAGGGGAGAGGGATACGCAGTATTTT. It translates to CASSFPGERDTQYF.

The chain is built from TRBV6-1 and TRBJ1-1; no clear D gene. V dropped 4 bases and J dropped 11 bases, with 23 bases sitting between them. CDR3 length: 15 amino acids. Germline-derived CDR1 and CDR2 are MNHNS and SASEGT. The CDR3 reads CASSVVLEPPPRAFF. In DNA form, the CDR3 reads TGTGCCAGCAGTGTGGTGTTGGAACCCCCCCCGAGGGCTTTCTTT.

On this clone: A read error is possible here, since a much larger clone lies one base away. J is TRBJ2-5 and V is TRBV10-1, with D possibly being TRBD2 (5 bases). The germline CDR1 and CDR2 sequences are WNHNN and SYGVQD (reference sequence). V lost 8 bases, J lost 9 bases, and 31 bases lay in between. The CDR3 length is 17 residues. CDR3 in DNA: TGCGCCAGCCTGAGATTGGAGGAACAGCTATTAGTTGTGGCCCAGTACTTC. Amino acid sequence: CASLRLEEQLLVVAQYF.

This chain links TRBV7-9 with TRBJ2-1; TRBD2 agrees at 11 bases. The CDR3 covers 15 residues. V lost 5 bases and J lost 9; bases outside the gene matches: 9. Germline V gene data show CDR1 as SEHNR and CDR2 as FQNEAQ (reference sequence). CDR3 in DNA: TGTGCCAGCAGCCTACTAGCGGGGGTGCCGTTTGAGCAGTTCTTC. Its protein is CASSLLAGVPFEQFF.

This chain links TRBV21-1 with TRBJ1-1; the table's D gene call, TRBD1, was not cross checked with the DNA. TRBV21-1 is annotated as a pseudogene. This CDR3 region has 15 residues. The CDR3 here is CASSPRDRGFTEAFF. The CDR3 nucleotides are TGTGCCAGCAGCCCACGGGACAGGGGTTTTACTGAAGCTTTCTTT.